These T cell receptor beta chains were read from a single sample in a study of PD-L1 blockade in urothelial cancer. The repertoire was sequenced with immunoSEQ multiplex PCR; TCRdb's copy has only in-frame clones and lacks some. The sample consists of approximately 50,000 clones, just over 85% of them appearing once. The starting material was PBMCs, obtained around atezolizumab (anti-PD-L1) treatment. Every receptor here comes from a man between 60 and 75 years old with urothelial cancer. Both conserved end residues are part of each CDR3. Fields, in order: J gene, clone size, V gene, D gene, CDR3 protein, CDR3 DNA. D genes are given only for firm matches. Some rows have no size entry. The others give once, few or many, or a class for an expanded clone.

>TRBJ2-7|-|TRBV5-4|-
CASSPAVHQYEQYF
TGTGCCAGCAGCCCCGCGGTCCACCAGTACGAGCAGTACTTC
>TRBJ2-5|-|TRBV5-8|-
CASSYRTVPETQYF
TGTGCCAGCAGCTACCGGACAGTCCCAGAGACCCAGTACTTC
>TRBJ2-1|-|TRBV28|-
CASSARTPLDEQFF
TGTGCCAGCAGTGCTCGCACTCCCTTGGATGAGCAGTTCTTC
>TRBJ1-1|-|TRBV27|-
CASSTSGTNTEAFF
TGTGCCAGCAGTACCTCCGGGACAAACACTGAAGCTTTCTTT
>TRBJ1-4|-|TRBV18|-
CASSRPQANEKLFF
TGTGCCAGCTCACGGCCTCAGGCAAATGAAAAACTGTTTTTT
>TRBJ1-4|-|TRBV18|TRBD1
CASSPGQARFNEKLFF
TGTGCCAGCTCACCGGGACAGGCCAGATTTAATGAAAAACTGTTTTTT
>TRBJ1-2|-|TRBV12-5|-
CASGLNRESGYTF
TGTGCTAGTGGTTTGAATAGGGAGAGTGGCTACACCTTC
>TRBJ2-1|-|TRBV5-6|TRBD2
CASSRPGLAGGSYNEQFF
TGTGCCAGCAGCAGACCGGGACTAGCGGGGGGGTCCTACAATGAGCAGTTCTTC
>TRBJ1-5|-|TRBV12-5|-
CASVLGAHSAQHF
TGTGCTAGTGTCTTGGGCGCCCATTCAGCCCAGCATTTT
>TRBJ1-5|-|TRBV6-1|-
CASSQRHFNQPQHF
TGTGCCAGCAGCCAGAGACATTTTAATCAGCCCCAGCATTTT
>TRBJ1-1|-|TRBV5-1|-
CASSHDRRTEAFF
TGCGCCAGCAGCCACGACAGGCGGACTGAAGCTTTCTTT
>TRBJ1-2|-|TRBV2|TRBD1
CASGIRTGWNGYTF
TGTGCCAGCGGTATAAGGACAGGCTGGAATGGCTACACCTTC
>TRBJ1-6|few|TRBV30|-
CAWALSSYNSPLHF
TGTGCCTGGGCCCTAAGCTCCTATAATTCACCCCTCCACTTT
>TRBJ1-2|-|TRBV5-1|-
CASSNENSNYGYTF
TGCGCCAGCAGTAACGAGAACAGTAACTATGGCTACACCTTC
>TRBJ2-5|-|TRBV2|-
CASTPPRRTGEETQYF
TGTGCCAGCACCCCGCCCAGGCGGACTGGCGAAGAGACCCAGTACTTC
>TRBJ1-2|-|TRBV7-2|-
CASSFTTGILGYTF
TGTGCCAGCAGCTTCACGACAGGCATCTTAGGCTACACCTTC
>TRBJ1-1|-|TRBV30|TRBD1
CAWRMGQGTEAFF
TGTGCCTGGAGAATGGGACAGGGAACTGAAGCTTTCTTT
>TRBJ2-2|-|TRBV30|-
CAWTRSAGNTGELFF
TGTGCCTGGACTCGTTCGGCAGGTAACACCGGGGAGCTGTTTTTT
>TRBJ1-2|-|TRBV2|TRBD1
CAITRTGGSYGYTF
TGTGCCATCACCCGGACAGGGGGAAGCTATGGCTACACCTTC
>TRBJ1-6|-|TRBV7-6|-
CASSGYRESPLHF
TGTGCCAGCAGCGGTTACAGGGAGTCACCCCTCCACTTT
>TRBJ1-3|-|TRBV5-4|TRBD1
CASSPGTVSGNTIYF
TGTGCCAGCAGCCCGGGGACAGTCTCTGGAAACACCATATATTTT
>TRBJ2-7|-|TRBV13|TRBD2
CASSNSGGVTYEQYF
TGTGCCAGCAGTAACAGCGGGGGGGTAACCTACGAGCAGTACTTC
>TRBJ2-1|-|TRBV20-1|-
CSADRGYEQFF
TGCAGTGCCGACAGAGGCTATGAGCAGTTCTTC